This T cell receptor beta chain was captured in a study of PD-1 blockade in classical Hodgkin lymphoma. The CDR3 sequence is 14 residues long. Germline CDR1 SGHTA, CDR2 FQGNSA. V was trimmed by 4 bases and J by 1 base, leaving 11 bases between them. The table came from immunoSEQ multiplex PCR; TCRdb's copy has only in-frame clones and leaves some out. Counted here are 25,000 to 40,000 clones, under 75% occurring once; the ten biggest clones make up 3.9%. Time point in this sample: cycle 4 day 1 (C4D1), after 6 weeks of nivolumab. Brentuximab vedotin exposure varied, and every patient relapsed after autologous stem cell transplantation.

The sample here was peripheral blood mononuclear cells (PBMCs), taken before the fourth cycle of nivolumab. The clonotype originates from a human donor with classical Hodgkin lymphoma. V usage is TRBV7-2 and J usage is TRBJ2-7, with D perhaps matching TRBD1 or TRBD2 (5 bases each). CDR3: CASSSGTQSYEQYF. The CDR3 DNA sequence: TGTGCCAGCAGCTCCGGGACCCAGTCCTACGAGCAGTACTTC. Based on the CDR3 plus reference TRBV7-2 and TRBJ2-7, the full variable domain is GAGVSQSPSNKVTEKGKDVELRCDPISGHTALYWYRQSLGQGLEFLIYFQGNSAPDKSGLPSDRFSAERTGGSVSTLTIQRTQQEDSAVYLCASSSGTQSYEQYFGPGTRLTVT.